This T cell receptor (beta chain) emerged from a study of OX40 agonist ivuxolimab in advanced cancers. Study-level background: The patients received agonistic anti-OX40 (CD134) antibody ivuxolimab. Among those treated, three patients had partial responses, one with hepatocellular carcinoma and two with cutaneous melanoma. General study results and limits: Still undetermined is the antigen specificity of the expanded peripheral T cells.

About this clone itself: The antigen remains undetermined.

Profiling relied on immunoSEQ multiplex PCR, and the TCRdb table lists in-frame clones only, not all of them. The sample has some 49,000 clones, nearly 85% seen once. The CDR3 length is 13 residues. The germline V gene has CDR1 SGHNT and CDR2 YYREEE (reference sequence). The junction had 6 bases not matched to a gene; V was cut back by 3 bases and J by 8 bases. This chain links TRBV5-4 with TRBJ1-2; the match to TRBD1 covers 8 bases. Sequences were derived from CD4+ or CD8+ T cells sorted from blood, sampled in a trial of the OX40 agonist ivuxolimab. This receptor was taken from an adult with an advanced solid tumor such as melanoma, head and neck, liver or kidney cancer. CDR3 coding DNA: TGTGCCAGCAGCTCCGACAGGGGCTACGGCTACACCTTC. It codes for CASSSDRGYGYTF.